A single sample gave rise to the 19 T cell receptor beta chains below, sequenced in a study of blood T cell repertoires in COVID-19 (dated by TCRdb to 2018 to 2021). The library came from the immunoSEQ multiplex PCR assay. What TCRdb holds here is the immuneACCESS table cut down to in-frame rearrangements. Part of the clones is not present; checked against another copy, under half of the missing clones reflect an unresolved V gene, and the others are unexplained. The sample table contains fewer than 90,000 clones; only one count was recorded for approximately 75% of them. Of the sample, approximately 15% is held by the ten largest clones. Sequencing was performed on peripheral blood. The receptors derive from a woman older than 75 with acute or convalescent COVID-19.

The chain combines TRBV7-9 with TRBJ1-5; 9 bases are shared with TRBD1. CDR1 and CDR2 (germline): SEHNR, FQNEAQ (reference sequence). This CDR3 is built from 15 residues. With V trimmed by 5 bases and J by 4 bases, 6 bases remained unmatched. The CDR3 DNA reads TGTGCCAGCAGCCATTGGACAGGGGAAAATCAGCCCCAGCATTTT. Its translation is CASSHWTGENQPQHF.

The rearrangement joins TRBV3-1 (or the pseudogene TRBV3-2) to TRBJ2-1; 8 bases line up with TRBD2. The CDR3 runs 18 residues. Per the germline V gene, CDR1 is LGHDT and CDR2 is YNNKEL (reference sequence). Trimming removed 1 base from V and 1 base from J; junction bases left unmatched: 9. CDR3 in DNA: TGTGCCAGCAGCCAAGGGTTGGGGGGACTAGGATCCTACAATGAGCAGTTCTTC. Translated, it gives CASSQGLGGLGSYNEQFF.

This clone was observed once. The chain recombines TRBV9 with TRBJ2-2; D may be TRBD2 (7 bases). The CDR3 spans 14 residues. Germline V gene lookup returns CDR1 SGDLS and CDR2 YYNGEE. V was cut by 0 bases and J by 6 bases, with 9 bases left in between. The CDR3 reads CASSVAGGAGELFF. CDR3 bases: TGTGCCAGCAGCGTAGCGGGGGGCGCCGGGGAGCTGTTTTTT.

For the CDR3, the DNA is TGTGCCAGCAGCGCCGGACTCCGGCCCGCTGAAGCTTTCTTT. Translated, it gives CASSAGLRPAEAFF. The rearrangement uses TRBV9 and TRBJ1-1; no reliable D call. The germline V gene has CDR1 SGDLS and CDR2 YYNGEE. V shed 3 bases and J shed 6 bases, with 15 bases lying between them. The CDR3 runs to 14 residues.

This clone was recorded only once. The chain employs TRBV7-7 and TRBJ1-1, with TRBD1 identical over 8 bases. J lost 3 bases, V lost 5 bases, and 8 bases had no gene match. The CDR3 sequence is 15 residues long. Germline lookup yields CDR1 SSHAT and CDR2 FNYEAQ (reference sequence). CDR3 in DNA: TGTGCCAGCAGCCCGTGGACAGGGTGGGACACTGAAGCTTTCTTT. Its translation is CASSPWTGWDTEAFF. Full variable domain (remainder filled in from reference TRBV7-7 and TRBJ1-1): GAGVSQSPRYKVTKRGQDVTLRCDPISSHATLYWYQQALGQGPEFLTYFNYEAQPDKSGLPSDRFSAERPEGSISTLTIQRTEQRDSAMYRCASSPWTGWDTEAFFGQGTRLTVV.

The chain links TRBV2 to TRBJ1-5; D possibly corresponds to TRBD1 (6 bases). V was pared by 4 bases and J by 5 bases, with 15 bases between. The germline V gene has CDR1 SNHLY and CDR2 FYNNEI. CDR3 length: 15 residues. This CDR3 reads CASSVRQGKDQPQHF. CDR3 sequence (DNA): TGTGCCAGCAGTGTGAGGCAGGGGAAGGATCAGCCCCAGCATTTT.

The J gene is TRBJ1-1, the V gene TRBV20-1; 8 nucleotides agree with TRBD1. The junction had 8 bases not matched to a gene; V was cut back by 3 bases and J by 5 bases. This CDR3 has 14 residues. CDR1 is DFQATT, CDR2 SNEGSKA, per germline (reference sequence). CDR3 in DNA: TGCAGTGCTAGTGTACAGGGGGGAGCAACTGAAGCTTTCTTT. Translation gives CSASVQGGATEAFF.

The rearrangement uses TRBV5-1 and TRBJ1-4; 9 nucleotides match TRBD1. CDR3 length: 15 residues. The germline V gene encodes CDR1 SGHRS and CDR2 YFSETQ. V lost 4 bases to trimming and J lost 4 bases; unmatched junction nucleotides: 5. For the CDR3, the DNA is TGCGCCAGCAGCCCACAGGGGGCGTTTAATGAAAAACTGTTTTTT. Amino acids: CASSPQGAFNEKLFF. The full variable domain, completed using reference TRBV5-1 and TRBJ1-4, is KAGVTQTPRYLIKTRGQQVTLSCSPISGHRSVSWYQQTPGQGLQFLFEYFSETQRNKGNFPGRFSGRQFSNSRSEMNVSTLELGDSALYLCASSPQGAFNEKLFFGSGTQLSVL.

The genes are TRBV7-2 and TRBJ1-1; weak D call: TRBD1 (5 bases). The CDR3 extends over 13 amino acids. Germline CDR1 reads SGHTA; CDR2 reads FQGNSA. V shed 5 bases and J shed 7 bases, with 14 bases lying between them. This chain's CDR3 is CASSPTGGVEAFF. In nucleotides, the CDR3 is TGTGCCAGCAGCCCTACCGGGGGAGTTGAAGCTTTCTTT.

This clone was seen a handful of times. This sequence joins TRBV5-4 and TRBJ1-6, with TRBD1 matching over 8 bases. Germline values: CDR1 SGHNT, CDR2 YYREEE (reference sequence). J was trimmed by 0 bases and V by 3 bases; bases with no gene match: 14. The CDR3 consists of 20 residues. The DNA of the CDR3 is TGTGCCAGCAGCTCTGACAACCGAAGGACAGGGAGCTCCTATAATTCACCCCTCCACTTT. Translated: CASSSDNRRTGSSYNSPLHF. Full variable domain (missing parts from reference TRBV5-4 and TRBJ1-6): ETGVTQSPTHLIKTRGQQVTLRCSSQSGHNTVSWYQQALGQGPQFIFQYYREEENGRGNFPPRFSGLQFPNYSSELNVNALELDDSALYLCASSSDNRRTGSSYNSPLHFGNGTRLTVT.

The V call is TRBV11-2, the J call TRBJ2-1; D might be TRBD1 (6 bases). The V end lost 2 bases, the J end lost 7 bases, and 9 bases lay between the germline ends. CDR1 and CDR2 (germline): SGHAT, FQNNGV. CDR3 size: 13 residues. As DNA, the CDR3 is TGTGCCAGCAGCTTATACAGGGATAATGAGCAGTTCTTC. The encoded protein is CASSLYRDNEQFF.

This clone is medium-sized in the sample. V usage is TRBV4-1 and J usage is TRBJ1-1; D gene unclear. The V gene lost 0 bases and the J gene lost 1 base, with 12 bases spanning the gap. The CDR3 covers 16 residues. The germline gives CDR1 MGHRA, CDR2 YSYEKL. CDR3 residues: CASSQDDARGNTEAFF. The CDR3 coding sequence is TGCGCCAGCAGCCAAGACGACGCCCGAGGGAACACTGAAGCTTTCTTT.

The chain couples TRBV2 to TRBJ2-3; 7 positions agree with TRBD2. V lost 8 bases and J lost 1; bases outside the gene matches: 12. Germline loops: CDR1 SNHLY, CDR2 FYNNEI. The CDR3 runs 16 residues. This CDR3 is CASGWSRGEGTDTQYF. The CDR3 nucleotides read TGTGCCAGCGGGTGGAGTCGGGGGGAGGGCACAGATACGCAGTATTTT.

This clone appeared a single time. The chain has TRBV6-2 or TRBV6-3 and TRBJ2-1, with TRBD2 matching 8 bases. Per the germline V gene, CDR1 is MNHEY and CDR2 is SVGEGT. The CDR3 has 15 residues. V gave up 6 bases and J gave up 5 bases; unmatched junction bases: 9. The CDR3 DNA follows: TGTGCCAGCAGCCCATCGAGCGGGGGTAACAATGAGCAGTTCTTC. As protein: CASSPSSGGNNEQFF.

This clone was seen a single time. This chain uses TRBV5-1 with TRBJ2-5, with 11 bases identical to TRBD1. The CDR3 consists of 16 residues. The germline V gene has CDR1 SGHRS and CDR2 YFSETQ. V lost 0 bases to trimming and J lost 2 bases; unmatched junction nucleotides: 3. For the CDR3, the DNA is TGCGCCAGCAGCTTGGACCGGGACAGGGGGCAAGAGACCCAGTACTTC. It specifies CASSLDRDRGQETQYF.

This rearrangement joins TRBV5-6 to TRBJ1-4; D gene unclear. Trimming took 2 bases from V and 0 from J, leaving 11 bases between them. CDR1 SGHDT and CDR2 YYEEEE come from the germline V gene. This CDR3 comprises 16 residues. CDR3 sequence: CASSFYSFATNEKLFF. In nucleotides, the CDR3 is TGTGCCAGCAGCTTTTACAGCTTTGCAACTAATGAAAAACTGTTTTTT.

The rearrangement uses TRBV5-6 and TRBJ1-2; 10 bases match TRBD1. Germline CDR1 and CDR2: SGHDT and YYEEEE. The CDR3 has 14 residues. After removal of 3 bases from V and 8 bases from J, the junction contained 7 bases not matched to a gene. CDR3 DNA sequence: TGTGCCAGCAGCTCCGGACAGGGGGTGGAGGGCTACACCTTC. This translates into CASSSGQGVEGYTF.

In its sample, this clone was seen many times. The V and J genes are TRBV27 and TRBJ1-2, with 8 bases that match TRBD1. The ends lost 10 bases at V and 6 bases at J; junction bases unmatched: 13. The CDR3 length is 14 residues. CDR1 is MNHEY, CDR2 SMNVEV, per germline (reference sequence). This CDR3 reads CATRRAGGFDGYTF. CDR3 in DNA: TGTGCCACCCGCCGGGCAGGGGGCTTTGATGGCTACACCTTC.

V is TRBV6-2 or TRBV6-3 and J is TRBJ1-2; 8 bases align to TRBD1. The CDR3 loop spans 14 amino acids. Losses at the gene ends were 6 bases for V and 3 bases for J; bases not matched to a gene: 6. Per the germline V gene, CDR1 is MNHEY and CDR2 is SVGEGT. CDR3 in DNA: TGTGCCAGCAGCCGGGACAGGCTTGACTATGGCTACACCTTC. Its translation is CASSRDRLDYGYTF.